Reported below is one T cell receptor beta chain. These data are taken from a study of spatial heterogeneity in lung cancer. Study as a whole: Beta-chain sequences were consistently detected more often than alpha-chain sequences.

Sample time point: sample taken at primary tumor resection. Sequencing of whole RNA from tumor, nontumor lung or frozen PBMC involved no sorting. Just over 70 TRACERx patients with early, untreated non-small cell lung cancer donated samples. MiXCR, run by TCRdb on the 5' RACE reads, gives a single entry per CDR3 protein. The sample has about 75,000 distinct CDR3 sequences; about an eighth are singletons. The CDR3 extends over 13 amino acids. In germline, CDR1 is MNHEY, CDR2 SMNVEV (reference sequence). V lost 4 bases to trimming and J lost 0 bases, with 6 bases between them. V is TRBV27 and J is TRBJ2-5, with unresolved D. This TCR came from a male donor with early-stage non-small cell lung cancer. Specimen: PBMCs, collected at surgery. The CDR3 nucleotides are TGTGCCAGCAGTTCCTCATACCAAGAGACCCAGTACTTC. Translated: CASSSSYQETQYF.